This entry lists 5 T cell receptor beta chains sequenced from one sample in a study of cytomegalovirus exposure and HLA in healthy donors. Assay: immunoSEQ multiplex PCR; the TCRdb copy retains only in-frame clones and omits some. The sample yields 130,000 or so clones, about 88% seen once. Input material: PBMCs. These receptors all come from a woman in her late teens or twenties in good health and CMV-seronegative.

The rearrangement joins TRBV5-1 to TRBJ1-2; D gene unclear. V shed 0 bases and J shed 4 bases, with 4 bases lying between them. The CDR3 is 12 amino acids. CDR1 is SGHRS, CDR2 YFSETQ, per germline. The CDR3 DNA is TGCGCCAGCAGCTTGGACAGCTATGGCTACACCTTC. Encoded protein: CASSLDSYGYTF.

The chain couples TRBV4-1 to TRBJ2-3; 11 bases agree with TRBD2. Trimming removed 3 bases from V and 2 bases from J; junction bases left unmatched: 7. Germline V gene lookup returns CDR1 MGHRA and CDR2 YSYEKL. This CDR3 spans 17 amino acids. This CDR3 reads CASSQLAGGEFTDTQYF. The CDR3 bases are TGCGCCAGCAGCCAGCTAGCGGGGGGCGAGTTCACAGATACGCAGTATTTT.

The genes are TRBV5-1 and TRBJ1-1, with unresolved D. This CDR3 is 13 amino acids long. Germline V gives CDR1 SGHRS, CDR2 YFSETQ. V lost 4 bases and J lost 5, with 12 bases in between. CDR3 coding DNA: TGCGCCAGCAGCACCGACACAGAAACTGAAGCTTTCTTT. Translation: CASSTDTETEAFF.

The V and J genes are TRBV6-1 and TRBJ1-1, with unresolved D. Germline CDR1 reads MNHNS; CDR2 reads SASEGT. Trimming took 1 base from V and 3 from J, leaving 6 bases between them. CDR3 length: 13 residues. The CDR3 nucleotides read TGTGCCAGCAGTGAAGTGAGGGACACTGAAGCTTTCTTT. It yields the protein CASSEVRDTEAFF.

V and J are TRBV2 and TRBJ1-1; no definite D call. V lost 8 bases, J lost 3 bases, and 13 bases lay in between. CDR1 and CDR2 (germline): SNHLY, FYNNEI. The CDR3 consists of 13 residues. CDR3 loop: CASRLIEDTEAFF. The CDR3, as DNA: TGTGCCAGCCGGCTGATTGAGGACACTGAAGCTTTCTTT.